The 10 T cell receptor beta chains below were found in one sample sequenced in a study of T-cell memory formation after mild COVID-19. TCRdb analysed the 5' RACE reads with MiXCR anew, one entry per CDR3 protein. Among about 410,000 distinct CDR3 sequences listed, around 17% were seen once. Sequenced: PBMCs or a T cell subset sorted from them (not recorded which). Receptors were obtained from a man between 18 and 35 years old who had mild COVID-19 (a few samples of this study predate the infection). Cell type and time point are not known.

A word on this clonotype: The junction shows a germline mismatch at one end, possibly a read error. The chain carries TRBV28 and TRBJ2-1; unclear D gene. This CDR3 is 13 amino acids long. The germline CDR1 and CDR2 sequences are MDHEN and SYDVKM. CDR3 sequence (DNA): TGTGCCAGCAGTTTTCTTAGTTACAATGAGCAGTTATTC. As protein: CASSFLSYNEQLF.

This clonotype came up a few times. The chain links TRBV28 to TRBJ2-3; 8 bases line up with TRBD1. The length of the CDR3 is 14 residues. V trimming: 1 base; J trimming: 7 bases; junction bases outside the gene matches: 4. From germline, CDR1 is MDHEN and CDR2 SYDVKM. CDR3: CASSLFRTGHTQYF. As DNA, the CDR3 is TGTGCCAGCAGTTTATTTAGGACAGGGCATACGCAGTATTTT. Using reference TRBV28 and TRBJ2-3 for the parts outside the CDR3, the full variable domain is DVKVTQSSRYLVKRTGEKVFLECVQDMDHENMFWYRQDPGLGLRLIYFSYDVKMKEKGDIPEGYSVSREKKERFSLILESASTNQTSMYLCASSLFRTGHTQYFGPGTRLTVL.

The rearrangement links TRBV7-2 to TRBJ1-2; no reliable D call. CDR3 length: 15 amino acids. Trimming shortened V by 3 bases and J by 3 bases, and 14 bases separated the two germline ends. The germline V gene encodes CDR1 SGHTA and CDR2 FQGNSA. CDR3 nucleotides: TGTGCCAGCAGCTTTAAACGGGAGCCAGACTATGGCTACACCTTC. The encoded protein is CASSFKREPDYGYTF.

This sequence joins TRBV29-1 and TRBJ1-2, with D unclear. The V gene lost 3 bases and the J gene lost 3 bases, with 8 bases spanning the gap. The CDR3 runs to 12 residues. Per the germline V gene, CDR1 is SQVTM and CDR2 is ANQGSEA. CDR3 DNA sequence: TGCAGCGTTGATTTCGGGGACTATGGCTACACCTTC. As protein: CSVDFGDYGYTF.

This clonotype came up many times. The rearrangement joins TRBV5-1 to TRBJ2-3, with D possibly TRBD2 on 6 matching bases. The CDR3 contains 15 residues. The V gene's germline CDR1 is SGHRS and CDR2 YFSETQ. V was trimmed by 1 base and J by 5 bases, leaving 14 bases between them. The CDR3, as DNA: TGCGCCAGCAGCTTGCTAGGGCAGGGAGGAGATACGCAGTATTTT. Residues: CASSLLGQGGDTQYF.

V usage is TRBV7-2 and J usage is TRBJ1-4, with D possibly being TRBD1 (5 bases). Germline lookup yields CDR1 SGHTA and CDR2 FQGNSA. Between the trimmed V and J ends, which lost 5 bases and 8 bases, there was a span of 12 bases. CDR3 length equals 13 residues. In DNA, the CDR3 is TGTGCCAGCAGCCTCTGGGACGCCGAAAAACTGTTTTTT. It is translated as CASSLWDAEKLFF.

Relative to its sample, this clonotype is medium-sized (0.01 to 0.1%). The chain carries TRBV25-1 and TRBJ2-1; 9 bases are shared with TRBD2. CDR1 and CDR2 from the germline V gene are MGHDK and SYGVNS. The junction had 4 bases not matched to a gene; V was cut back by 1 base and J by 6 bases. The CDR3 sequence is 15 residues long. The CDR3 sequence is CASSELAGEVNEQFF. CDR3 DNA sequence: TGTGCCAGCAGTGAATTAGCGGGGGAGGTCAATGAGCAGTTCTTC.

This rearrangement joins TRBV18 to TRBJ2-7; 7 nucleotides match TRBD1. Unmatched junction bases numbered 5, after V lost 6 bases and J lost 0 bases. In germline, CDR1 is KGHSH, CDR2 LQKENI. This CDR3 is built from 14 residues. This CDR3 is CASSLGQVSYEQYF. The DNA for the CDR3 is TGTGCCAGCTCCCTCGGACAGGTCTCCTACGAGCAGTACTTC.

The J gene is TRBJ1-2, the V gene TRBV28; the D is unclear. This CDR3 spans 13 amino acids. V lost 3 bases, J lost 3 bases, and 8 bases lay in between. Germline V gene sequence: CDR1 MDHEN, CDR2 SYDVKM. As DNA, the CDR3 is TGTGCCAGCAGTTTTCGTATGTACTATGGCTACACCTTC. It specifies CASSFRMYYGYTF.

This clonotype was counted a few times. This chain links TRBV18 with TRBJ2-1; a weak D match, TRBD2 (5 bases). The germline CDR1 and CDR2 sequences are KGHSH and LQKENI. With 0 bases removed from V and 10 bases from J, the gap between germline ends came to 10 bases. The CDR3 sequence is 13 residues long. The CDR3 loop is CASSPPGAIEQFF. The DNA for the CDR3 is TGTGCCAGCTCACCACCGGGAGCAATCGAGCAGTTCTTC.